These 25 T cell receptor beta chains share one sample of origin, sequenced in a study of shared clonotypes between healthy human individuals. The repertoire was sequenced with immunoSEQ multiplex PCR; TCRdb's copy has only in-frame clones and lacks some. This sample has over a million clones; approximately 72% occur once, and the top ten carry roughly 1.4%. The source material was memory CD4+ T cells sorted from blood. This sample's subset: CD45RA-negative fraction. The receptors originated from a young man in good health.

The rearrangement uses TRBV19 and TRBJ1-4; D is unclear. V was shortened by 5 bases and J by 3 bases, with 10 bases between the two germline ends. Germline CDR1 reads LNHDA; CDR2 reads SQIVND (reference sequence). The CDR3 runs 14 residues. The CDR3 DNA reads as TGTGCCAGTAGTCAGTTTTATTCTAATGAAAAACTGTTTTTT. It codes for CASSQFYSNEKLFF.

The chain is built from TRBV5-1 and TRBJ1-3; D gene uncertain. Germline V gives CDR1 SGHRS, CDR2 YFSETQ. The CDR3 length is 15 residues. V shed 0 bases and J shed 2 bases, with 9 bases lying between them. The CDR3 nucleotides are TGCGCCAGCAGCTTGGACAGAGCTACTGGAAACACCATATATTTT. It yields the protein CASSLDRATGNTIYF. The full variable domain, completed using reference TRBV5-1 and TRBJ1-3, is KAGVTQTPRYLIKTRGQQVTLSCSPISGHRSVSWYQQTPGQGLQFLFEYFSETQRNKGNFPGRFSGRQFSNSRSEMNVSTLELGDSALYLCASSLDRATGNTIYFGEGSWLTVV.

V gene TRBV28 combines with J gene TRBJ1-1; a possible D gene is TRBD1 (6 bases). V lost 3 bases to trimming and J lost 4 bases, with 18 bases between them. The length of the CDR3 is 16 residues. Germline loops: CDR1 MDHEN, CDR2 SYDVKM. The CDR3 coding sequence is TGTGCCAGCAGTTTTTCCCCGGGACACTGGGCCACTGAAGCTTTCTTT. This translates into CASSFSPGHWATEAFF.

This chain joins TRBV7-2 and TRBJ2-2, with D unclear. The CDR3 totals 14 residues. V was trimmed by 5 bases and J by 3 bases, leaving 10 bases between them. Germline lookup yields CDR1 SGHTA and CDR2 FQGNSA. CDR3 sequence (DNA): TGTGCCAGCAGCATTGGACCTGACACCGGGGAGCTGTTTTTT. It yields the protein CASSIGPDTGELFF.

DNA of the CDR3: TGTGCCAGCAGCTTGGTGGACAGGGGTAACACTGAAGCTTTCTTT. It yields the protein CASSLVDRGNTEAFF. The gene calls are TRBV5-8 and TRBJ1-1, with TRBD1 identical over 9 bases. The germline CDR1 and CDR2 sequences are SGHTS and YDEGEE. The CDR3 totals 15 residues. Losses at the gene ends were 0 bases for V and 2 bases for J; bases not matched to a gene: 2.

The chain uses TRBV10-3 and TRBJ2-7; TRBD1 aligns across 8 bases. V lost 6 bases, J lost 2 bases, and 6 bases stayed unmatched. Looked up from germline, CDR1 is ENHRY and CDR2 is SYGVKD. This CDR3 has 14 residues. The CDR3 sequence is CAIRPGQVAYEQYF. The CDR3 DNA follows: TGTGCCATCAGACCGGGACAGGTGGCCTACGAGCAGTACTTC.

Notes on this clone: A far larger clone differs by one base, so this is likely a read error. Other DNA sequences in the same sample also yield this CDR3. V is TRBV7-9 and J is TRBJ2-2; D is unresolved. The ends were cut back, 1 base at V and 0 bases at J, with 6 bases in the middle. The germline V gene has CDR1 SEHNR and CDR2 FQNEAQ (reference sequence). The CDR3 has 15 residues. The CDR3 nucleotides read TGTGCCAGCAGCTTAGGTCTAGCGAACACCGGGGAGCTGTTTTTT. It codes for CASSLGLANTGELFF. Combining the CDR3 with reference TRBV7-9 and TRBJ2-2 gives the whole variable domain DTGVSQNPRHKITKRGQNVTFRCDPISEHNRLYWYRQTLGQGPEFLTYFQNEAQLEKSRLLSDRFSAERPKGSFSTLEIQRTEQGDSAMYLCASSLGLANTGELFFGEGSRLTVL.

The sample holds one count of this clone. This chain connects TRBV28 to TRBJ2-1; D tentatively fits TRBD1 or TRBD2 (6 bases each). The germline V and J ends were trimmed by 7 bases and 0 bases, with 13 bases remaining between them. CDR3 length equals 15 residues. CDR1 is MDHEN, CDR2 SYDVKM, per germline. The CDR3 DNA follows: TGTGCCAGCAAGGGGGGCCTCAGCTCCTACAATGAGCAGTTCTTC. Residues: CASKGGLSSYNEQFF.

The CDR3 reads CASSSTGASGTGGEQYF. The DNA of the CDR3 is TGTGCCAGCAGCTCTACGGGCGCCTCCGGGACAGGGGGCGAGCAGTACTTC. The rearrangement uses TRBV7-9 and TRBJ2-7; 11 positions agree with TRBD1. The junction had 14 bases not matched to a gene; V was cut back by 4 bases and J by 6 bases. Per germline, CDR1 SEHNR and CDR2 FQNEAQ (reference sequence). This CDR3 comprises 17 residues.

The chain links TRBV11-2 to TRBJ2-1, with 9 bases aligning to TRBD2. V was pared by 1 base and J by 3 bases, with 7 bases of the junction left unmatched. Germline loops: CDR1 SGHAT, CDR2 FQNNGV. CDR3 length equals 17 residues. The CDR3 region is CASSLATGTSSYNEQFF. The DNA for the CDR3 is TGTGCCAGCAGCTTAGCTACCGGGACTAGCAGCTACAATGAGCAGTTCTTC.

This rearrangement joins TRBV7-9 to TRBJ2-3; 14 bases agree with TRBD2. Germline CDR1 is SEHNR and CDR2 is FQNEAQ (reference sequence). The ends lost 4 bases at V and 4 bases at J; junction bases unmatched: 7. The CDR3 is 17 residues long. The CDR3 loop reads CASSSGLAGVNPDTQYF. CDR3 in DNA: TGTGCCAGCAGCTCGGGACTAGCGGGAGTAAATCCAGATACGCAGTATTTT. Full variable domain (remainder filled in from reference TRBV7-9 and TRBJ2-3): DTGVSQNPRHKITKRGQNVTFRCDPISEHNRLYWYRQTLGQGPEFLTYFQNEAQLEKSRLLSDRFSAERPKGSFSTLEIQRTEQGDSAMYLCASSSGLAGVNPDTQYFGPGTRLTVL.

The chain carries TRBV30 and TRBJ1-2; unclear D gene. V dropped 1 base and J dropped 1 base, with 4 bases sitting between them. Germline lookup yields CDR1 GTSNPN and CDR2 SVGIG (reference sequence). The CDR3 contains 12 residues. CDR3 DNA: TGTGCCTGGAGTGGAAATAACTATGGCTACACCTTC. Its protein is CAWSGNNYGYTF.

J is TRBJ2-7 and V is TRBV7-2; the D gene is possibly TRBD2 (6 bases). Trimming removed 1 base at V and 4 bases at J, with 14 bases between. The CDR3 is 15 amino acids. Germline CDR1 is SGHTA and CDR2 is FQGNSA. The CDR3 spells CASSLDAGIGYEQYF. In DNA form, the CDR3 reads TGTGCCAGCAGCTTAGACGCGGGAATCGGGTACGAGCAGTACTTC. Full variable domain (missing parts from reference TRBV7-2 and TRBJ2-7): GAGVSQSPSNKVTEKGKDVELRCDPISGHTALYWYRQSLGQGLEFLIYFQGNSAPDKSGLPSDRFSAERTGGSVSTLTIQRTQQEDSAVYLCASSLDAGIGYEQYFGPGTRLTVT.

The chain combines TRBV10-3 with TRBJ1-1; tentatively, D is TRBD1 (5 bases). The V end lost 0 bases, the J end lost 5 bases, and 13 bases lay between the germline ends. This CDR3 region has 15 residues. Germline V gives CDR1 ENHRY, CDR2 SYGVKD. For the CDR3, the DNA is TGTGCCATCAGTGAGTCTAAAACAGGAAGGACTGAAGCTTTCTTT. Its translation is CAISESKTGRTEAFF.

The V and J genes are TRBV30 and TRBJ1-2; D uncertain. The CDR3 extends over 12 amino acids. Trimming cost V 3 bases and J 7 bases, with 12 bases left between them. CDR1 is GTSNPN and CDR2 is SVGIG in the germline V gene (reference sequence). The CDR3 sequence is CAWSPLSSGYTF. CDR3 nucleotide sequence: TGTGCCTGGAGCCCACTGTCGAGTGGCTACACCTTC.

The CDR3 reads CASSSNKLFRGYEQYF. The CDR3, as DNA: TGTGCCAGCAGTTCAAATAAACTTTTCAGGGGTTACGAGCAGTACTTC. V and J are TRBV28 and TRBJ2-7; perhaps TRBD1 as D (6 bases). The germline V and J ends were trimmed by 4 bases and 4 bases, with 20 bases remaining between them. CDR3 size: 16 residues. In germline, CDR1 is MDHEN, CDR2 SYDVKM.

The chain employs TRBV7-9 and TRBJ1-2; TRBD1 agrees at 8 bases. V dropped 6 bases and J dropped 11; count of bases not matched to a gene: 5. This CDR3 contains 11 residues. CDR1 and CDR2 (germline): SEHNR, FQNEAQ (reference sequence). In nucleotides, the CDR3 is TGTGCCAGCAGTCCCGACAGGGGTTACACCTTC. It translates to CASSPDRGYTF.

V usage is TRBV6-1 and J usage is TRBJ1-2; the D gene is possibly TRBD1 (6 bases). Looked up from germline, CDR1 is MNHNS and CDR2 is SASEGT. The CDR3 sequence is 15 residues long. V was pared by 2 bases and J by 2 bases, with 12 bases between. The CDR3 spells CASSEMGGRNYGYTF. The CDR3 DNA sequence: TGTGCCAGCAGTGAAATGGGGGGGCGAAACTATGGCTACACCTTC.

This clone has just a few counts. The genes are TRBV6-1 and TRBJ1-3; D not certain. Trimming removed 2 bases from V and 2 bases from J, with 10 bases in between. Germline V gene lookup returns CDR1 MNHNS and CDR2 SASEGT. There are 15 residues in the CDR3. DNA for the CDR3: TGTGCCAGCAGTGAACTACAGAGTCCTGGAAACACCATATATTTT. This codes for CASSELQSPGNTIYF.

The sample holds a few counts of this clone. The V call is TRBV6-1, the J call TRBJ2-5; possibly TRBD2 for D (6 bases). The CDR3 spans 13 residues. V lost 7 bases and J lost 4, with 13 bases in between. Per germline, CDR1 MNHNS and CDR2 SASEGT. CDR3 nucleotide sequence: TGTGCCAGCAAGGTCAGTAGCGGAGAGACCCAGTACTTC. This sequence encodes CASKVSSGETQYF.

This sequence joins TRBV9 and TRBJ1-2; the D gene is possibly TRBD1 (5 bases). Between the trimmed V and J ends, which lost 0 bases and 4 bases, there was a span of 13 bases. This CDR3 region has 15 residues. Germline-derived CDR1 and CDR2 are SGDLS and YYNGEE. The CDR3 sequence: CASSVGGRVVYGYTF. CDR3 nucleotides: TGTGCCAGCAGCGTAGGGGGCAGGGTAGTCTATGGCTACACCTTC.

V is TRBV6-1 and J is TRBJ1-4, with D hard to call. In germline, CDR1 is MNHNS, CDR2 SASEGT. CDR3 length: 13 amino acids. V was shortened by 11 bases and J by 7 bases, with 17 bases between the two germline ends. CDR3: CAHNGLGGEKLFF. DNA for the CDR3: TGTGCCCACAATGGGCTAGGAGGTGAAAAACTGTTTTTT.

CDR3 sequence reads: CASTWGRGGTEAFF. Here the CDR3 DNA reads TGTGCCAGCACCTGGGGCAGGGGTGGCACTGAAGCTTTCTTT. The rearrangement joins TRBV5-8 to TRBJ1-1; maybe TRBD1 (6 bases). This CDR3 has 14 residues. Germline CDR1 reads SGHTS; CDR2 reads YDEGEE. V was shortened by 6 bases and J by 4 bases, with 16 bases between the two germline ends.

The rearrangement uses TRBV28 and TRBJ1-2; a weak D match, TRBD1 (5 bases). This CDR3 region has 15 residues. V lost 11 bases, J lost 1 base, and 20 bases lay in between. CDR1 is MDHEN, CDR2 SYDVKM, per germline. The CDR3 is CASDLGDYDNYGYTF. The CDR3 DNA sequence: TGTGCCTCCGACTTGGGGGACTACGATAACTATGGCTACACCTTC.

The CDR3 coding sequence is TGCGCCAGCAGTAGTAGCGGGAGACAAGAGACCCAGTACTTC. Encoded protein: CASSSSGRQETQYF. The rearrangement links TRBV10-2 to TRBJ2-5; 9 bases fit TRBD2. Germline V gives CDR1 WSHSY, CDR2 SAAADI. Trimming removed 5 bases from V and 2 bases from J; junction bases left unmatched: 3. The CDR3 is 14 amino acids.